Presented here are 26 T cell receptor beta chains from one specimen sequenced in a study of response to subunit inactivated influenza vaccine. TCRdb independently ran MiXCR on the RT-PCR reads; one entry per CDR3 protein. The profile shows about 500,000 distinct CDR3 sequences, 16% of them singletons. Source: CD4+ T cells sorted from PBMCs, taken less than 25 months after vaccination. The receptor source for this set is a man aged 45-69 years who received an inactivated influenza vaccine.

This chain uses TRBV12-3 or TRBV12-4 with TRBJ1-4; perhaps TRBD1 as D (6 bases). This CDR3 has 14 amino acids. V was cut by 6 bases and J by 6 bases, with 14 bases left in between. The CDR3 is CASSPGGAYEKLFF. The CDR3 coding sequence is TGTGCCAGCAGCCCTGGGGGGGCGTATGAAAAACTGTTTTTT.

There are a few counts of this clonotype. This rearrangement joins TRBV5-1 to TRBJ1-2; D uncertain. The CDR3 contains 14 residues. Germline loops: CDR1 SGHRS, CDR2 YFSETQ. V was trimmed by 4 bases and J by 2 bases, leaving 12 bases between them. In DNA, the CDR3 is TGCGCCAGCAGCCGAGAGGCGGGGAACTATGGCTACACCTTC. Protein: CASSREAGNYGYTF.

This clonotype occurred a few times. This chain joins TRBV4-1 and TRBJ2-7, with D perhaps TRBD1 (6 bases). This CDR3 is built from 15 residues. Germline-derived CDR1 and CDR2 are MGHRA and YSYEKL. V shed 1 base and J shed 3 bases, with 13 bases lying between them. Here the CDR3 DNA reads TGCGCCAGCAGCCAAGTGGGGGCCGGTGGCTACGAGCAGTACTTC. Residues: CASSQVGAGGYEQYF.

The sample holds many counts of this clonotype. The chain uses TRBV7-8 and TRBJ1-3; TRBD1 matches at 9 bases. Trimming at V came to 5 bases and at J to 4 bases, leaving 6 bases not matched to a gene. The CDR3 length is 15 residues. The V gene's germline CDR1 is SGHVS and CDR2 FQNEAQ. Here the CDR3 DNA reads TGTGCCAGCAGCATACAGGGGGCGCGGGGAAACACCATATATTTT. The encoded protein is CASSIQGARGNTIYF. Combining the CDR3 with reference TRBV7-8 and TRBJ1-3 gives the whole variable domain GAGVSQSPRYKVAKRGQDVALRCDPISGHVSLFWYQQALGQGPEFLTYFQNEAQLDKSGLPSDRFFAERPEGSVSTLKIQRTQQEDSAVYLCASSIQGARGNTIYFGEGSWLTVV.

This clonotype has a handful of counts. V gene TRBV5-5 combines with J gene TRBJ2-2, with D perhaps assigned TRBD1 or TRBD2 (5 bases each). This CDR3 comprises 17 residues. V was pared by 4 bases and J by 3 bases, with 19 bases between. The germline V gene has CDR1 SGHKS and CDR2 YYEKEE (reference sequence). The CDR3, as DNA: TGTGCCAGCAGCAGCCTCCCCTCTCGAGGGGACACCGGGGAGCTGTTTTTT. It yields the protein CASSSLPSRGDTGELFF.

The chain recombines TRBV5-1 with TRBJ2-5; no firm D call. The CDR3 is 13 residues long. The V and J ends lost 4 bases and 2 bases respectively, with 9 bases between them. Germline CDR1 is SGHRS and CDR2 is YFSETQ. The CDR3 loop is CASSPQTQETQYF. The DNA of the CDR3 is TGCGCCAGCAGCCCACAGACACAAGAGACCCAGTACTTC.

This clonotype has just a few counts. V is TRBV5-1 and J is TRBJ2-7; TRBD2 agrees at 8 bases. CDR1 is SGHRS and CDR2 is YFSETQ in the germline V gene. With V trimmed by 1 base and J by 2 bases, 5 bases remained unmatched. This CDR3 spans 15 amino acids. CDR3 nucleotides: TGCGCCAGCAGCTTGACTAGCGGACCGACCTACGAGCAGTACTTC. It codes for CASSLTSGPTYEQYF. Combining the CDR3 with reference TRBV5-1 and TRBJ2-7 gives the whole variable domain KAGVTQTPRYLIKTRGQQVTLSCSPISGHRSVSWYQQTPGQGLQFLFEYFSETQRNKGNFPGRFSGRQFSNSRSEMNVSTLELGDSALYLCASSLTSGPTYEQYFGPGTRLTVT.

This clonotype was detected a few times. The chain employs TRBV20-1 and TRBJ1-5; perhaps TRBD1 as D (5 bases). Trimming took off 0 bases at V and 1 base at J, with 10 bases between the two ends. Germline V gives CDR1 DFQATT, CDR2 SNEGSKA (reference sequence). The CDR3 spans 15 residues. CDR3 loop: CSARDGGTSNQPQHF. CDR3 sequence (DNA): TGCAGTGCTAGAGATGGGGGGACGAGCAATCAGCCCCAGCATTTT.

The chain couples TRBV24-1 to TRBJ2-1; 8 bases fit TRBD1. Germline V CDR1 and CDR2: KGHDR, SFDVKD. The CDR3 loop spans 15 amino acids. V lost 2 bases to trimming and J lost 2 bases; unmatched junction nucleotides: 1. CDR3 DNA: TGTGCCACCAGTGATTGGACAGGGCCCTACAATGAGCAGTTCTTC. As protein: CATSDWTGPYNEQFF.

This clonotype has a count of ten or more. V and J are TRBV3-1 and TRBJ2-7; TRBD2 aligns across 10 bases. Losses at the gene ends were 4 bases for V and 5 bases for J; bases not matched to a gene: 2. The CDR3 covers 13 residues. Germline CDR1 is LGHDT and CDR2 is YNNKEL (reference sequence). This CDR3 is CASSLAGGNEQYF. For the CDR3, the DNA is TGTGCCAGCAGCCTAGCGGGAGGTAACGAGCAGTACTTC.

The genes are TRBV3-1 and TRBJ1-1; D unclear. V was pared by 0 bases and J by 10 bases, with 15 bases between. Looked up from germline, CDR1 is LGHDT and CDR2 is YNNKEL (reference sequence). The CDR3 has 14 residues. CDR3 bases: TGTGCCAGCAGCCAAGAGAGGAGAGGGTTAGGAGCTTTCTTT. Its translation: CASSQERRGLGAFF.

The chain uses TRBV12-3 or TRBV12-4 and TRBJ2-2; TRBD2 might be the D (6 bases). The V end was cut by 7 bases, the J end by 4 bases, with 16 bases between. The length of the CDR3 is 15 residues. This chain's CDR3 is CASIKDGRRTGELFF. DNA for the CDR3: TGTGCCAGCATCAAAGATGGGAGGCGCACCGGGGAGCTGTTTTTT.

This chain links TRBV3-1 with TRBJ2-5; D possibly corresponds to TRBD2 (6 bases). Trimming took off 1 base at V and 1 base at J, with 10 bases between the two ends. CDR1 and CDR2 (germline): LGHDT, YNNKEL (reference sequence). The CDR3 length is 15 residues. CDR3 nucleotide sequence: TGTGCCAGCAGCCAAGCCACGGGAGTCCAAGAGACCCAGTACTTC. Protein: CASSQATGVQETQYF.

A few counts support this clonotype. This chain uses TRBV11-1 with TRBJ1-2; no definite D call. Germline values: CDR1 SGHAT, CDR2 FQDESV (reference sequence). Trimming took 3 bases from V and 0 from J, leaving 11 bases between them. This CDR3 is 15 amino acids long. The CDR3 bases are TGTGCCAGCAGCTTGGATGCAGCAGCTAACTATGGCTACACCTTC. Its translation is CASSLDAAANYGYTF.

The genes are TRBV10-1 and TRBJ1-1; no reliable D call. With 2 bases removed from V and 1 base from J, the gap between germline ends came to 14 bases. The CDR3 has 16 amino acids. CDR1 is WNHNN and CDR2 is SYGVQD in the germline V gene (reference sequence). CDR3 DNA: TGCGCCAGCAGTGAGAAGAACCCTTTTAAGAACACTGAAGCTTTCTTT. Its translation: CASSEKNPFKNTEAFF.

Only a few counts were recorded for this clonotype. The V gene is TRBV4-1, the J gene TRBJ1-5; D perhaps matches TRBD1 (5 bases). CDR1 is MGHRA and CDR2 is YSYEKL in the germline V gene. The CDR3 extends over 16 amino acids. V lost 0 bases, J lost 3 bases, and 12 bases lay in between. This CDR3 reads CASSQDITGPNQPQHF. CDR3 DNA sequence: TGCGCCAGCAGCCAAGATATCACAGGCCCCAATCAGCCCCAGCATTTT.

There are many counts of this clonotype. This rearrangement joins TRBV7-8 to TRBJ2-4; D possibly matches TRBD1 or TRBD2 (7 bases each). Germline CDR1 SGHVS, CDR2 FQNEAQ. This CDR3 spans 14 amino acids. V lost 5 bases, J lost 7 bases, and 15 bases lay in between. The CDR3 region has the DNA TGTGCCAGCAGCCAGGGGGGGCATCAGAACATTCAGTACTTC. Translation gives CASSQGGHQNIQYF.

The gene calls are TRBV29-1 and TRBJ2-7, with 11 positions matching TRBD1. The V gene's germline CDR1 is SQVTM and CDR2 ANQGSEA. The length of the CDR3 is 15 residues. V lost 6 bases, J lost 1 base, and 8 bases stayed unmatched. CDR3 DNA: TGCAGCGTGGGCCGCCGGGACAGGGGGTCCTACGAGCAGTACTTC. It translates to CSVGRRDRGSYEQYF.

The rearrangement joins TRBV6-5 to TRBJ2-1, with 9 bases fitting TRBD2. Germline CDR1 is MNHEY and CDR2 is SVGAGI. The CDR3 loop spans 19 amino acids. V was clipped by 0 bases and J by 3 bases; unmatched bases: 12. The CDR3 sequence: CASSYSMRGGRALYNEQFF. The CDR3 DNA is TGTGCCAGCAGTTACTCGATGCGAGGCGGGAGGGCCCTCTACAATGAGCAGTTCTTC.

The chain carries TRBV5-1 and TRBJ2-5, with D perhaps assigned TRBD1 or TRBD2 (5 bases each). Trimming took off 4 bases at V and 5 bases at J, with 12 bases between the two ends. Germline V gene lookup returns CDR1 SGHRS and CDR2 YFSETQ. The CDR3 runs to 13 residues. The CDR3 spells CASSQEWGETQYF. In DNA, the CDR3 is TGCGCCAGCAGCCAGGAATGGGGGGAGACCCAGTACTTC.

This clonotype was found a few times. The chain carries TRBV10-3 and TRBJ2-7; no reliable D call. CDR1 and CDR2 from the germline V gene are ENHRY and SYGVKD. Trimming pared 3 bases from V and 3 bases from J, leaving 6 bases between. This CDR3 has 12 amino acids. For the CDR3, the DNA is TGTGCCATCAGTGAACTGAACTACGAGCAGTACTTC. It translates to CAISELNYEQYF.

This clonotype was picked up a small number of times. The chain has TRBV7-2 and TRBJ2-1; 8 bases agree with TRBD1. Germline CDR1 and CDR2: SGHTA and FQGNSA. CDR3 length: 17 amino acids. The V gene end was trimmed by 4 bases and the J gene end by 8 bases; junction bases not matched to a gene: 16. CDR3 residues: CASSSYWDRPYQDEQFF. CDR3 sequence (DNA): TGTGCCAGCAGCTCGTACTGGGACAGGCCCTATCAGGATGAGCAGTTCTTC.

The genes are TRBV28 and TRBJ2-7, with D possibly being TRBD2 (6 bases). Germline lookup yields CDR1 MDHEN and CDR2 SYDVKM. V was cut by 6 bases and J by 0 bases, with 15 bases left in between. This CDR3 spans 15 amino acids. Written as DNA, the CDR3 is TGTGCCAGCAGATCTGGGGGAGGCGGCTCCTACGAGCAGTACTTC. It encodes CASRSGGGGSYEQYF.

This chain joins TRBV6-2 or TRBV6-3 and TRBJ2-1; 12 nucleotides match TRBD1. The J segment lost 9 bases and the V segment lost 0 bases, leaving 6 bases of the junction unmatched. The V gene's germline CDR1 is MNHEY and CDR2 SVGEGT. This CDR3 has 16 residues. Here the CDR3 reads CASSYSRDRGLLEQFF. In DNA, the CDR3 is TGTGCCAGCAGTTACTCGAGGGACAGGGGGCTACTTGAGCAGTTCTTC.

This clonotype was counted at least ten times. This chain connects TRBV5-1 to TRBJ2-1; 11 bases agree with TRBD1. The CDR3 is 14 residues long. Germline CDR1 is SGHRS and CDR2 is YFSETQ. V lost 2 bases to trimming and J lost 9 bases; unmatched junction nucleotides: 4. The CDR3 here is CASSLPGQGAEQFF. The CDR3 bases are TGCGCCAGCAGCTTACCCGGACAGGGGGCTGAGCAGTTCTTC.

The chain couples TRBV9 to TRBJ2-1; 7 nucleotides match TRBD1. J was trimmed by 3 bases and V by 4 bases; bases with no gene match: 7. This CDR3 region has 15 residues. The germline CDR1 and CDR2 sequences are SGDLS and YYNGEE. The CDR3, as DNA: TGTGCCAGCAGCCGCGAGGGGGCCGTCTACAATGAGCAGTTCTTC. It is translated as CASSREGAVYNEQFF.